This T cell receptor beta chain derives from a study of blood T cells in healthy people across ages. The CDR3 runs to 14 residues. V gave up 6 bases and J gave up 11 bases, with 22 bases separating them. The germline CDR1 and CDR2 sequences are MNHEY and SMNVEV (reference sequence). Study results and limitations: Considered underestimates were the diversity estimates obtained from one million T cells. TCR beta diversity was tightly associated with the proportion of naive T cells.

A J-beta primer mix and a sample-barcoded 5' primer were used in a second PCR of about 7 to 12 cycles. Samples each returned at least 3 million CDR3-containing paired-end reads. TCRdb used MiXCR to reprocess the 5' RACE reads, holding one entry per CDR3 protein. This sample has 800,000 or so distinct CDR3 sequences, with around half found just once. Turning to this clonotype: Its antigen is not identified. It may be a read error: a sequence one base away is much more abundant.

The rearrangement joins TRBV27 to TRBJ2-5; D is uncertain. This sequence originates from a man older than 75 in good health. Sequencing was performed on blood. The CDR3 here is CASSQVSSYNEQYF. The CDR3 coding sequence is TGTGCCAGCAGCCAAGTAAGCTCCTACAATGAGCAGTACTTC.